A selection of T cell receptor beta chains follows, all from one sample in a study of early T cells in non-severe SARS-CoV-2 infection. TCRdb used MiXCR to reprocess the 5' RACE reads, holding one entry per CDR3 protein. The table records 40,000 to 55,000 distinct CDR3 sequences, approximately 13% of them present only once. The material sequenced was whole blood. Source of these receptors: an adult who was a healthcare worker with PCR-confirmed SARS-CoV-2 infection or an uninfected control (not recorded which). Both conserved end residues are part of each CDR3. D genes are given only for firm matches. A row's size may be missing; if present it is once, few, many or a size class.

j_call: TRBJ1-1
clone_size: NA
v_call: TRBV6-5
d_call: TRBD1
cdr3_nt: TGTGCCAGCAGTTACGGAGGGGGCGAAGCTTTCTTT
cdr3_aa: CASSYGGGEAFF

j_call: TRBJ2-2
clone_size: few
v_call: TRBV10-2
d_call: TRBD1
cdr3_nt: TGCGCCAGCAGCCGGGACAGAGAAACCGGGGAGCTGTTTTTT
cdr3_aa: CASSRDRETGELFF

j_call: TRBJ2-5
clone_size: NA
v_call: TRBV10-3
d_call: TRBD2
cdr3_nt: TGTGCCATCAGTGAGGGAAAGCGGGGGGCCCAGGAGACCCAGTACTTC
cdr3_aa: CAISEGKRGAQETQYF

j_call: TRBJ2-1
clone_size: many
v_call: TRBV7-6
d_call: TRBD2
cdr3_nt: TGTGCCAGCAGCCCCCGGCTAGACGGGGGGTACAATGAGCAGTTCTTC
cdr3_aa: CASSPRLDGGYNEQFF

j_call: TRBJ2-4
clone_size: NA
v_call: TRBV29-1
d_call: NA
cdr3_nt: TGCAGCGTTGTGACCTTAGCCAAAAACATTCAGTACTTC
cdr3_aa: CSVVTLAKNIQYF

j_call: TRBJ1-6
clone_size: NA
v_call: TRBV4-1
d_call: TRBD1
cdr3_nt: TGCGCCAGCAGCCAAGATTGGACAGGGCGTTCACCCCTCCACTTT
cdr3_aa: CASSQDWTGRSPLHF

j_call: TRBJ2-7
clone_size: NA
v_call: TRBV7-2
d_call: NA
cdr3_nt: TGTGCCAGCAGCTTAGAGGGACTTTTGGCTATTCGGTACTTC
cdr3_aa: CASSLEGLLAIRYF

j_call: TRBJ2-2
clone_size: NA
v_call: TRBV5-1
d_call: NA
cdr3_nt: TGCGCCAGCAGCTTGATGTATCCCGGGGAGCTGTTTTTT
cdr3_aa: CASSLMYPGELFF

j_call: TRBJ1-2
clone_size: NA
v_call: TRBV5-6
d_call: TRBD1
cdr3_nt: TGTGCCAGCAGCTTTTTGACAGGGGTCTCCTATGGCTACACCTTC
cdr3_aa: CASSFLTGVSYGYTF

j_call: TRBJ1-6
clone_size: NA
v_call: TRBV28
d_call: NA
cdr3_nt: TGTGCCAGCAGATACCAGGACGGCCGATATAATTCACCCCTCCACTTT
cdr3_aa: CASRYQDGRYNSPLHF

j_call: TRBJ2-5
clone_size: NA
v_call: TRBV29-1
d_call: NA
cdr3_nt: TGCAGCGTGATCTCAGGAGGGGAGACCCAGTACTTC
cdr3_aa: CSVISGGETQYF

j_call: TRBJ1-5
clone_size: NA
v_call: TRBV7-2
d_call: NA
cdr3_nt: TGTGCCAGCAGCTCCCGGGTCGACCACAATCAGCCCCAGCATTTT
cdr3_aa: CASSSRVDHNQPQHF

j_call: TRBJ2-7
clone_size: NA
v_call: TRBV28
d_call: TRBD2
cdr3_nt: TGTGCCAGCAGATTAAGCGGGACCTTCGGGACCGAGCAGTACTTC
cdr3_aa: CASRLSGTFGTEQYF

j_call: TRBJ2-5
clone_size: NA
v_call: TRBV30
d_call: NA
cdr3_nt: TGTGCCTGGAGTGCGGACAGACAAGAGACCCAGTACTTC
cdr3_aa: CAWSADRQETQYF

j_call: TRBJ2-3
clone_size: NA
v_call: TRBV4-1
d_call: NA
cdr3_nt: TGCGCCAGCAGCCAAGATCAAGGGATTGGGACAGATACGCAGTATTTT
cdr3_aa: CASSQDQGIGTDTQYF

j_call: TRBJ1-2
clone_size: few
v_call: TRBV28
d_call: NA
cdr3_nt: TGTGCCAGCAGCCTGGGTAGTCGGTATGGCTACACCTTC
cdr3_aa: CASSLGSRYGYTF

j_call: TRBJ2-5
clone_size: many
v_call: TRBV30
d_call: NA
cdr3_nt: TGTGCCTGGAGTCCCCCAGGGTCTAGGAAGACCCAGTACTTC
cdr3_aa: CAWSPPGSRKTQYF

j_call: TRBJ2-3
clone_size: few
v_call: TRBV5-1
d_call: TRBD2
cdr3_nt: TGCGCCAGCAGCACGTTAGCGGGTAGGGCGAATACGCAGTATTTT
cdr3_aa: CASSTLAGRANTQYF

j_call: TRBJ1-3
clone_size: many
v_call: TRBV7-9
d_call: NA
cdr3_nt: TGTGCCAGCAGCCATGGACAGATCTCTGGAAACACCATATATTTT
cdr3_aa: CASSHGQISGNTIYF

j_call: TRBJ1-5
clone_size: many
v_call: TRBV6-1
d_call: NA
cdr3_nt: TGTGCCAGCAGTGAACGGCTTCAGCAGCCCCAGCATTTT
cdr3_aa: CASSERLQQPQHF

j_call: TRBJ2-7
clone_size: few
v_call: TRBV5-1
d_call: NA
cdr3_nt: TGCGCCAGCAGCTCAAGGACAAGTAAGTGGCGCTACGAGCAGTACTTC
cdr3_aa: CASSSRTSKWRYEQYF